Following are 10 T cell receptor beta chains from one sample sequenced in a study of T cells in Graves' hyperthyroidism and ophthalmopathy. TCR beta CDR3 regions were amplified from RNA transcripts. An initial round of RT-PCR targeting the TCR CDR3 relied on the HTBI primer set. TCRdb reprocessed the multiplex PCR reads with MiXCR, giving one entry per CDR3 protein. In the table there are roughly 570,000 distinct CDR3 sequences, approximately 44% of which are singletons. Sample: peripheral blood or thyroid tissue (not recorded which). Source of these receptors: a woman between 18 and 30 years old with Graves' hyperthyroidism.

This clonotype was observed many times. The chain employs TRBV7-2 and TRBJ2-7; D not certain. This CDR3 comprises 15 residues. Per germline, CDR1 SGHTA and CDR2 FQGNSA. V was pared by 4 bases and J by 3 bases, with 16 bases between. CDR3 residues: CASSSPATAYYEQYF. Here the CDR3 DNA reads TGTGCCAGCAGCTCACCAGCGACGGCTTACTACGAGCAGTACTTC.

This clonotype was recorded at least ten times. The gene calls are TRBV12-3 or TRBV12-4 and TRBJ1-1, with a possible D match to TRBD1 (6 bases). The CDR3 is made up of 15 amino acids. V shed 5 bases and J shed 4 bases, with 17 bases lying between them. CDR3 amino acids: CASSPEQGFGTEAFF. The CDR3 region has the DNA TGTGCCAGCAGTCCCGAACAGGGATTTGGCACTGAAGCTTTCTTT.

V gene TRBV29-1 combines with J gene TRBJ1-1, with D possibly matching TRBD1 (5 bases). The CDR3 contains 12 residues. Trimming took 7 bases from V and 4 from J, leaving 13 bases between them. Germline CDR1 and CDR2: SQVTM and ANQGSEA. The CDR3 region has the DNA TGCAGCGCAGGGACCGAGCCCACTGAAGCTTTCTTT. Translating it yields CSAGTEPTEAFF.

Only a few counts were recorded for this clonotype. This chain uses TRBV29-1 with TRBJ1-1; D perhaps matches TRBD1 (5 bases). From germline, CDR1 is SQVTM and CDR2 ANQGSEA. CDR3 length: 12 amino acids. V was shortened by 1 base and J by 10 bases, with 13 bases between the two germline ends. CDR3 in DNA: TGCAGCGTTGAAGGATTTGTTGGGACAGCTTTCTTT. This sequence encodes CSVEGFVGTAFF.

This sequence joins TRBV7-6 and TRBJ2-7; D is possibly TRBD1 or TRBD2 (6 bases each). Germline V gene lookup returns CDR1 SGHVS and CDR2 FNYEAQ. V was pared by 2 bases and J by 5 bases, with 16 bases between. This CDR3 is 15 amino acids long. CDR3 region: CASSLSRGRGDEQYF. The CDR3 DNA is TGTGCCAGCAGCTTAAGTAGAGGAAGGGGGGACGAGCAGTACTTC.

This clonotype was detected many times. The chain joins TRBV7-2 to TRBJ2-7; D remains unclear. CDR3 length: 14 residues. CDR1 is SGHTA, CDR2 FQGNSA, per germline. Trimming took off 1 base at V and 0 bases at J, with 7 bases between the two ends. The CDR3 is CASSLDRASYEQYF. The CDR3, as DNA: TGTGCCAGCAGCTTAGATCGGGCCTCCTACGAGCAGTACTTC.

Points on this clonotype: This may come from a read error, since a much larger clone is one base off. CDR3 in amino acids: CASSPGTPHSYGQYF. The CDR3 DNA sequence: TGCGCCAGCAGCCCCGGGACACCTCACTCCTACGGGCAGTACTTC. The gene calls are TRBV5-1 and TRBJ2-7, with D maybe TRBD1 (6 bases). Germline V gene lookup returns CDR1 SGHRS and CDR2 YFSETQ. This CDR3 comprises 15 residues.

The chain links TRBV4-2 to TRBJ1-4; D might be TRBD1 (6 bases). Trimming cost V 0 bases and J 7 bases, with 15 bases left between them. This CDR3 comprises 16 residues. Per the germline V gene, CDR1 is LGHNA and CDR2 is YNFKEQ. The CDR3: CASSQDVAQGGEKLFF. The CDR3, as DNA: TGTGCCAGCAGCCAAGACGTGGCACAGGGTGGTGAAAAACTGTTTTTT.

The genes are TRBV2 and TRBJ2-3, with D tentatively TRBD2 (6 bases). Germline values: CDR1 SNHLY, CDR2 FYNNEI. The CDR3 loop spans 16 amino acids. V lost 6 bases and J lost 1, with 17 bases in between. This CDR3 reads CASSRDFLARTDTQYF. The CDR3 DNA is TGTGCCAGCAGCCGAGACTTTCTAGCGCGCACAGATACGCAGTATTTT.

This clonotype came up a few times. Here the CDR3 reads CAPINTGERLLEQYF. In nucleotides, the CDR3 is TGTGCCCCTATAAACACTGGGGAGAGGCTGCTCGAGCAGTACTTC. V is TRBV10-3 and J is TRBJ2-7, with D possibly TRBD2 on 5 matching bases. Germline V gene sequence: CDR1 ENHRY, CDR2 SYGVKD. CDR3 length: 15 amino acids. The ends were cut back, 11 bases at V and 6 bases at J, with 26 bases in the middle.